What follows are 11 T cell receptor beta chains derived from one specimen sequenced in a study of blood T cell repertoires in COVID-19. Assay: immunoSEQ multiplex PCR; the TCRdb copy retains only in-frame clones and omits some. Here the sample spans 350,000 to 550,000 clones, 85% to 90% being singletons. The sample comprised peripheral blood. The receptor set was obtained from a woman younger than 45 with acute or convalescent COVID-19.

The chain couples TRBV5-8 to TRBJ1-1; possibly TRBD1 for D (5 bases). Germline V lookup: CDR1 SGHTS, CDR2 YDEGEE. The V gene lost 0 bases and the J gene lost 5 bases, with 11 bases spanning the gap. CDR3 length: 14 amino acids. CDR3 in DNA: TGTGCCAGCAGCTTGGTAGGGGCGAGAACTGAAGCTTTCTTT. Translation gives CASSLVGARTEAFF.

This chain uses TRBV2 with TRBJ2-3; 12 bases align to TRBD2. The J segment lost 2 bases and the V segment lost 6 bases, leaving 3 bases of the junction unmatched. The CDR3 runs 15 residues. Germline V gene data show CDR1 as SNHLY and CDR2 as FYNNEI. CDR3 amino acids: CASRTSGGNTDTQYF. In nucleotides, the CDR3 is TGTGCCAGCAGGACTAGCGGGGGTAACACAGATACGCAGTATTTT.

This clone occurred once. J is TRBJ2-7 and V is TRBV2, with D uncertain. The V end lost 6 bases, the J end lost 3 bases, and 9 bases lay between the germline ends. Germline loops: CDR1 SNHLY, CDR2 FYNNEI. This CDR3 comprises 12 residues. The CDR3: CASREPHYEQYF. The CDR3 coding sequence is TGTGCCAGCAGGGAACCCCACTACGAGCAGTACTTC.

The J gene is TRBJ1-1, the V gene TRBV11-2, with D hard to call. V was shortened by 0 bases and J by 0 bases, with 8 bases between the two germline ends. Germline CDR1 reads SGHAT; CDR2 reads FQNNGV. CDR3 length: 15 amino acids. The CDR3 here is CASSLDPNMNTEAFF. In DNA, the CDR3 is TGTGCCAGCAGCTTAGATCCCAACATGAACACTGAAGCTTTCTTT.

The CDR3 nucleotides are TGTGCCAGTAGAAGCGACGTCGCCTCTTATAATTCACCCCTCCACTTT. Amino acids: CASRSDVASYNSPLHF. The chain recombines TRBV19 with TRBJ1-6; the D is unclear. There are 16 residues in the CDR3. Germline V gene lookup returns CDR1 LNHDA and CDR2 SQIVND (reference sequence). With 6 bases removed from V and 4 bases from J, the gap between germline ends came to 16 bases.

This chain connects TRBV10-1 to TRBJ2-5; 8 bases align to TRBD2. V trimming: 5 bases; J trimming: 4 bases; junction bases outside the gene matches: 6. Germline V gene lookup returns CDR1 WNHNN and CDR2 SYGVQD (reference sequence). CDR3 length: 14 amino acids. CDR3 in DNA: TGCGCCAGCAGTTCAGCGGGGGAGGCAGAGACCCAGTACTTC. Translation: CASSSAGEAETQYF.

The chain joins TRBV19 to TRBJ1-6; possibly TRBD1 for D (5 bases). CDR3 length: 14 amino acids. The V gene lost 9 bases and the J gene lost 9 bases, with 18 bases spanning the gap. Germline CDR1 LNHDA, CDR2 SQIVND (reference sequence). This CDR3 reads CASDGGGLGSPLHF. The DNA for the CDR3 is TGTGCCAGCGACGGGGGGGGTCTCGGTTCACCCCTCCACTTT. Supplemented by reference TRBV19 and TRBJ1-6, the full variable domain reads DGGITQSPKYLFRKEGQNVTLSCEQNLNHDAMYWYRQDPGQGLRLIYYSQIVNDFQKGDIAEGYSVSREKKESFPLTVTSAQKNPTAFYLCASDGGGLGSPLHFGNGTRLTVT.

The chain is built from TRBV12-5 and TRBJ2-3; 8 bases map to TRBD2. Germline assignment: CDR1 LGHNT and CDR2 FRNRAP. After removal of 3 bases from V and 2 bases from J, the junction contained 10 bases not matched to a gene. This CDR3 region has 17 residues. As DNA, the CDR3 is TGTGCTAGTGGTTTTTCTAGGGAGCGGGGGCACACAGATACGCAGTATTTT. This gives the protein CASGFSRERGHTDTQYF.

V is TRBV11-1 and J is TRBJ2-3, with D unclear. The CDR3 spans 16 residues. V shed 1 base and J shed 0 bases, with 11 bases lying between them. Germline loops: CDR1 SGHAT, CDR2 FQDESV (reference sequence). The CDR3 bases are TGTGCCAGCAGCTTAGGGGCAACCTCTAGCACAGATACGCAGTATTTT. Translating gives CASSLGATSSTDTQYF.

CDR3 sequence reads: CATSDAVGTASTDTQYF. The DNA for the CDR3 is TGTGCCACCAGTGATGCTGTCGGGACAGCTAGCACAGATACGCAGTATTTT. The V gene is TRBV24-1, the J gene TRBJ2-3, with TRBD1 identical over 7 bases. Germline lookup yields CDR1 KGHDR and CDR2 SFDVKD. Unmatched junction bases numbered 8, after V lost 3 bases and J lost 0 bases. CDR3 length: 17 amino acids.

The rearrangement uses TRBV2 and TRBJ1-6; weak D call: TRBD1 (6 bases). Germline CDR1 and CDR2: SNHLY and FYNNEI. V shed 7 bases and J shed 3 bases, with 19 bases lying between them. There are 17 residues in the CDR3. The CDR3 region is CASTFLTGKNYNSPLHF. In DNA form, the CDR3 reads TGTGCCAGCACCTTTCTAACAGGGAAAAACTATAATTCACCCCTCCACTTT. The full variable domain, rest sourced from reference TRBV2 and TRBJ1-6, is EPEVTQTPSHQVTQMGQEVILRCVPISNHLYFYWYRQILGQKVEFLVSFYNNEISEKSEIFDDQFSVERPDGSNFTLKIRSTKLEDSAMYFCASTFLTGKNYNSPLHFGNGTRLTVT.